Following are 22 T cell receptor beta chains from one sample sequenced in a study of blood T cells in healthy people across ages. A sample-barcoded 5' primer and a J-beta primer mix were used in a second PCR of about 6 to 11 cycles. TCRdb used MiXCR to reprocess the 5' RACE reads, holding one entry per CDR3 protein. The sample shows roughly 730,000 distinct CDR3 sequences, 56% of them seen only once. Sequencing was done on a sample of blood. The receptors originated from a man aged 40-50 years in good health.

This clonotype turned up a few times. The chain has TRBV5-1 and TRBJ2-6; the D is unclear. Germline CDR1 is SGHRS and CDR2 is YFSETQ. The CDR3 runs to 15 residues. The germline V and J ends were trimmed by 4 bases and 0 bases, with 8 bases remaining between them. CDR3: CASSPTNSGANVLTF. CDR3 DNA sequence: TGCGCCAGCAGCCCTACGAACTCTGGGGCCAACGTCCTGACTTTC.

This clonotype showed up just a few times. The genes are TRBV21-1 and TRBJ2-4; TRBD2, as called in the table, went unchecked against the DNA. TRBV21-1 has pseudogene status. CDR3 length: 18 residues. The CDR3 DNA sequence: TGTGCCAGCAGCAAGTGTCATGGGAGGGACTTAGCCAAAAACATTCAGTACTTC. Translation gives CASSKCHGRDLAKNIQYF.

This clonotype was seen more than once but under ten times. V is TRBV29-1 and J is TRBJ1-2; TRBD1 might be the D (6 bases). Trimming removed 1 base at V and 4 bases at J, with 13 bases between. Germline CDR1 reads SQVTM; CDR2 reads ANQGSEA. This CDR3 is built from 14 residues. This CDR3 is CSVEVLRTAYGYTF. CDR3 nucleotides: TGCAGCGTTGAAGTTTTACGGACAGCCTATGGCTACACCTTC.

The CDR3 region is CASSLGLAVIPSTDTQYF. CDR3 nucleotide sequence: TGCGCCAGCAGCCTCGGACTAGCGGTTATTCCTAGCACAGATACGCAGTATTTT. The chain is built from TRBV5-1 and TRBJ2-3, with 10 nucleotides matching TRBD2. Trimming removed 4 bases from V and 0 bases from J; junction bases left unmatched: 11. CDR3 length: 18 amino acids. Germline V CDR1 and CDR2: SGHRS, YFSETQ.

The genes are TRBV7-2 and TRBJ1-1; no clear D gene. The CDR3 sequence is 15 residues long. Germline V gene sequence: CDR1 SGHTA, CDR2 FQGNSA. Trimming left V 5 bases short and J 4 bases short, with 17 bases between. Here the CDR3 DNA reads TGTGCCAGCAGCGAGCATAGCGGGAGCGGCACTGAAGCTTTCTTT. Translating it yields CASSEHSGSGTEAFF.

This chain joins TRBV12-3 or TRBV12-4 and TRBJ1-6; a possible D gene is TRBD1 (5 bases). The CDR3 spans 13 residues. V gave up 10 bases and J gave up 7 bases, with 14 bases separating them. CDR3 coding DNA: TGTGCCACCTCACCAGGGAAGAATTCACCCCTCCACTTT. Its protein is CATSPGKNSPLHF.

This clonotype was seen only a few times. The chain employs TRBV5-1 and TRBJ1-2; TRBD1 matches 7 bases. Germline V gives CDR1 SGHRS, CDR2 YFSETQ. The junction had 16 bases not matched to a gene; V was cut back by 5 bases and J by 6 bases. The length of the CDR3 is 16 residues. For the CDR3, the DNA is TGCGCCAGCAGGGATACTACGGGGGACAGCCTAGATGGCTACACCTTC. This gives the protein CASRDTTGDSLDGYTF.

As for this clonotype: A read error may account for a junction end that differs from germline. DNA for the CDR3: TGTGCCAGCAGCTTAGCGCTCGTACGGACTAGCTATCAGCCCCAGCATTTT. It translates to CASSLALVRTSYQPQHF. This chain joins TRBV7-4 and TRBJ1-5; the D is unclear. The CDR3 length is 17 residues. CDR1 and CDR2 from the germline V gene are SGHVT and SQSDAQ.

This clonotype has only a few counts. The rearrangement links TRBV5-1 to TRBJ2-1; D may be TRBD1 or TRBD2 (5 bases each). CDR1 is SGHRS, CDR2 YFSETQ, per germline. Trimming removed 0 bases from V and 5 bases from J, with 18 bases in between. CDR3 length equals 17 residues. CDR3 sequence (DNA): TGCGCCAGCAGCTTGGCCTGGGCAGGGAGTAAGGACAATGAGCAGTTCTTC. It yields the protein CASSLAWAGSKDNEQFF.

The CDR3 DNA is TGCAGTGCTAGATCGAGACTAGCCCCCTACGAGCAGTACTTC. Translating gives CSARSRLAPYEQYF. The rearrangement uses TRBV20-1 and TRBJ2-7; TRBD2 matches at 7 bases. The CDR3 runs 14 residues. V lost 2 bases, J lost 2 bases, and 6 bases stayed unmatched. Germline lookup yields CDR1 DFQATT and CDR2 SNEGSKA (reference sequence).

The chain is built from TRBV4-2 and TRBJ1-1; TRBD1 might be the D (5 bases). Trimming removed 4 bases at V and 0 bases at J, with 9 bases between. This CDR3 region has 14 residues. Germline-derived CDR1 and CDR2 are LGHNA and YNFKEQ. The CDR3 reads CASSPPGLNTEAFF. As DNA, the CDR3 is TGTGCCAGCAGCCCCCCGGGGCTGAACACTGAAGCTTTCTTT.

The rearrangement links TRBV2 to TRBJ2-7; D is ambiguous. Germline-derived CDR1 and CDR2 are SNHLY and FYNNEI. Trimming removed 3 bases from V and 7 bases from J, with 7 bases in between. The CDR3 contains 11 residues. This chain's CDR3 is CASSEGFEQYF. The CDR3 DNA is TGTGCCAGCAGTGAGGGATTTGAGCAGTACTTC.

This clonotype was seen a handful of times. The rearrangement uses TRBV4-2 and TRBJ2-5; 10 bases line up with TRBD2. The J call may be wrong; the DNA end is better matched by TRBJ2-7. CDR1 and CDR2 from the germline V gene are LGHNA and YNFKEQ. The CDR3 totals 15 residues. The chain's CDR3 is CASSPRTSGRYEQYF. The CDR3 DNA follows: TGTGCCAGCAGTCCCCGGACTAGCGGCCGATACGAGCAGTACTTC.

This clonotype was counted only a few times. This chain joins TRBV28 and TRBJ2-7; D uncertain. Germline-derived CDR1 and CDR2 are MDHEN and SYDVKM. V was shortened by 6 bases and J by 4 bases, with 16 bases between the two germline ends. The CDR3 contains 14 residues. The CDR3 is CASRPLVGDYEQYF. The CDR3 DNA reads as TGTGCCAGCAGGCCCCTGGTGGGTGATTACGAGCAGTACTTC. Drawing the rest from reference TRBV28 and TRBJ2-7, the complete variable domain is DVKVTQSSRYLVKRTGEKVFLECVQDMDHENMFWYRQDPGLGLRLIYFSYDVKMKEKGDIPEGYSVSREKKERFSLILESASTNQTSMYLCASRPLVGDYEQYFGPGTRLTVT.

CDR3 residues: CASSEALGANEKLFF. The CDR3 coding sequence is TGTGCCAGCAGTGAAGCATTAGGGGCGAATGAAAAACTGTTTTTT. V and J are TRBV2 and TRBJ1-4; D may be TRBD1 (5 bases). Trimming removed 0 bases at V and 5 bases at J, with 10 bases between. This CDR3 spans 15 amino acids. The germline V gene encodes CDR1 SNHLY and CDR2 FYNNEI.

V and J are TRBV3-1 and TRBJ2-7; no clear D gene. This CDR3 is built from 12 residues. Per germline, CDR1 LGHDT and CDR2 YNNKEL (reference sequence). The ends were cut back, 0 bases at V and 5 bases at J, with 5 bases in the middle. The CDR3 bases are TGTGCCAGCAGCCAAGAGGGCGACGAGCAGTACTTC. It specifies CASSQEGDEQYF.

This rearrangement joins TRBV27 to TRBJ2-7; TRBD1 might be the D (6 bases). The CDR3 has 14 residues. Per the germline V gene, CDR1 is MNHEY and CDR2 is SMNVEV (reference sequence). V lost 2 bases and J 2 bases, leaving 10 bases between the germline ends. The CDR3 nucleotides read TGTGCCAGCAGTTTACCGGGACACCCCTACGAGCAGTACTTC. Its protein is CASSLPGHPYEQYF.

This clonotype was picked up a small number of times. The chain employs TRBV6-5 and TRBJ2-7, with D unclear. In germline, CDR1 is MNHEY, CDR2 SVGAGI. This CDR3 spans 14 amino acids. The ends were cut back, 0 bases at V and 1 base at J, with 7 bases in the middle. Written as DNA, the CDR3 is TGTGCCAGCAGTTACTCGCCAGAATCCTACGAGCAGTACTTC. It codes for CASSYSPESYEQYF.

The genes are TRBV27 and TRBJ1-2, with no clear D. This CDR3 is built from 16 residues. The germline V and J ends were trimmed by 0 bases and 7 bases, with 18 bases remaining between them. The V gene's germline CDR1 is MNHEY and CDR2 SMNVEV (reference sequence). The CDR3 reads CASSLSWAASCGGYTF. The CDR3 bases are TGTGCCAGCAGTTTATCGTGGGCGGCTTCCTGTGGTGGCTACACCTTC.

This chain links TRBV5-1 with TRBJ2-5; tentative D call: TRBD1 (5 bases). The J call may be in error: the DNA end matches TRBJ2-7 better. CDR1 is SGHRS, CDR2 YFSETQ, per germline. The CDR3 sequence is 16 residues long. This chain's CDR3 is CASSLTGSPANYEQYF. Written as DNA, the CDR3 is TGCGCCAGCAGCTTGACAGGTTCCCCGGCCAACTACGAGCAGTACTTC.

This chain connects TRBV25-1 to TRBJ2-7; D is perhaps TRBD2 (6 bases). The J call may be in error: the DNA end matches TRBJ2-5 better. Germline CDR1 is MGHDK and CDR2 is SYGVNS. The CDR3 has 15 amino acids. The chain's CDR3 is CASSQRAIGQETQYF. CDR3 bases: TGTGCCAGCAGTCAGCGGGCAATTGGGCAAGAGACCCAGTACTTC.

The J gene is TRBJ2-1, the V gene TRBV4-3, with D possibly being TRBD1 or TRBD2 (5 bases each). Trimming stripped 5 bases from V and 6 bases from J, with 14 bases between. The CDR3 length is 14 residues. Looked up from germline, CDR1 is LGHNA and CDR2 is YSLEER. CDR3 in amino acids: CASSDPLGGNEQFF. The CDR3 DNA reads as TGCGCCAGCAGCGACCCCCTTGGGGGCAATGAGCAGTTCTTC.